Here is one TCR beta chain with its context. What it binds is unknown. Amplification used 60 Vbeta primers and 13 Jbeta primers. Generated by immunoSEQ multiplex PCR, the TCRdb table keeps only in-frame clones and is missing some. There are about 140,000 clones in the sample; around 73% occur only once, and approximately 1.5% lies in the top ten. The CDR3 contains 12 residues. Trimming pared 6 bases from V and 4 bases from J, leaving 11 bases between. CDR1 and CDR2 (germline): SGHDT, YYEEEE. The source of the sample is a study of cytomegalovirus exposure and HLA in healthy donors. General study results and limits: Previous analysis showed most TCR beta V segments were productive about 90% or about 30% of the time. Later on, an analysis showed TCR association rates differing by HLA locus, with DRB1 the most and HLA-C the fewest.

The sample taken for sequencing was PBMCs. This sequence originates from a female donor in good health and CMV-seronegative. The V and J genes are TRBV5-6 and TRBJ2-7; tentative D call: TRBD2 (6 bases). CDR3 DNA sequence: TGTGCCAGCAACACGGGAGCGTACGAGCAGTACTTC. Residues: CASNTGAYEQYF.